Below, 17 T cell receptor beta chains from the same sample are listed, as sequenced in a study of T cell responses to AZD1222 COVID-19 vaccine. Repertoires were generated with immunoSEQ multiplex PCR, while TCRdb's copy carries only in-frame clones and drops some. Among roughly 50,000 clones listed, 65% to 80% were seen once. Sequenced material: peripheral blood, taken on day 0 of AZD1222 vaccination. The source of these receptors is an adult in good health.

The CDR3 is CASRTGVQETQYF. In nucleotides, the CDR3 is TGTGCCAGCAGAACAGGGGTCCAAGAGACCCAGTACTTC. The chain has TRBV2 and TRBJ2-5; 7 nucleotides agree with TRBD1. V was pared by 6 bases and J by 1 base, with 2 bases of the junction left unmatched. The germline V gene encodes CDR1 SNHLY and CDR2 FYNNEI. The CDR3 has 13 amino acids. Complete variable domain (other parts from reference TRBV2 and TRBJ2-5): EPEVTQTPSHQVTQMGQEVILRCVPISNHLYFYWYRQILGQKVEFLVSFYNNEISEKSEIFDDQFSVERPDGSNFTLKIRSTKLEDSAMYFCASRTGVQETQYFGPGTRLLVL.

This clone was found once. The chain employs TRBV2 and TRBJ2-3; D is tentatively TRBD1 or TRBD2 (5 bases each). The CDR3 totals 16 residues. V lost 6 bases to trimming and J lost 2 bases, with 18 bases between them. Per germline, CDR1 SNHLY and CDR2 FYNNEI. The CDR3 spells CASRKAGTFDTDTQYF. Here the CDR3 DNA reads TGTGCCAGCAGAAAAGCCGGGACCTTTGACACAGATACGCAGTATTTT.

The chain combines TRBV11-2 with TRBJ2-1; D unresolved. There are 11 residues in the CDR3. Per the germline V gene, CDR1 is SGHAT and CDR2 is FQNNGV. Deletions cut 5 bases from V and 9 bases from J, with 8 bases between. The CDR3 loop reads CASSAASEQFF. DNA for the CDR3: TGTGCCAGCAGCGCTGCCTCTGAGCAGTTCTTC.

The rearrangement links TRBV7-2 to TRBJ1-3; D not certain. Germline V lookup: CDR1 SGHTA, CDR2 FQGNSA. This CDR3 comprises 15 residues. V was cut by 1 base and J by 2 bases, with 9 bases left in between. The CDR3 sequence: CASSLGLQPGNTIYF. CDR3 in DNA: TGTGCCAGCAGCTTAGGTTTACAACCTGGAAACACCATATATTTT.

The chain recombines TRBV7-9 with TRBJ1-4; no clear D gene. CDR1 is SEHNR and CDR2 is FQNEAQ in the germline V gene (reference sequence). The CDR3 is 11 residues long. Trimming cost V 5 bases and J 5 bases, with 3 bases left between them. CDR3 residues: CASSPNEKLFF. The DNA for the CDR3 is TGTGCCAGCAGCCCGAATGAAAAACTGTTTTTT.

J is TRBJ2-1 and V is TRBV30; 13 bases map to TRBD2. The length of the CDR3 is 18 residues. CDR1 is GTSNPN and CDR2 is SVGIG in the germline V gene (reference sequence). V lost 0 bases to trimming and J lost 0 bases; unmatched junction nucleotides: 5. CDR3 residues: CAWSVGTSGESSYNEQFF. CDR3 nucleotides: TGTGCCTGGAGTGTAGGGACTAGCGGGGAAAGCTCCTACAATGAGCAGTTCTTC.

The rearrangement links TRBV19 to TRBJ1-6; D gene unclear. Trimming took 5 bases from V and 15 from J, leaving 14 bases between them. The CDR3 has 12 residues. The V gene's germline CDR1 is LNHDA and CDR2 SQIVND (reference sequence). CDR3 nucleotides: TGTGCCAGTAGTGCGGACCCCAGCATCCTCCACTTT. Its protein is CASSADPSILHF. The full variable domain, in which reference TRBV19 and TRBJ1-6 provide the parts outside the CDR3, is DGGITQSPKYLFRKEGQNVTLSCEQNLNHDAMYWYRQDPGQGLRLIYYSQIVNDFQKGDIAEGYSVSREKKESFPLTVTSAQKNPTAFYLCASSADPSILHFGNGTRLTVT.

The rearrangement joins TRBV27 to TRBJ1-5, with 9 bases that match TRBD1. V was pared by 6 bases and J by 6 bases, with 6 bases of the junction left unmatched. CDR3 length equals 14 residues. The germline V gene encodes CDR1 MNHEY and CDR2 SMNVEV (reference sequence). The CDR3 loop is CASRLQGAGQPQHF. The CDR3 DNA reads as TGTGCCAGCAGACTACAGGGGGCCGGTCAGCCCCAGCATTTT.

This chain links TRBV5-4 with TRBJ1-6; 7 bases fit TRBD1. CDR1 SGHNT and CDR2 YYREEE come from the germline V gene (reference sequence). Losses at the gene ends were 0 bases for V and 7 bases for J; bases not matched to a gene: 7. This CDR3 region has 16 residues. The CDR3 DNA is TGTGCCAGCAGCTTGGGAGGGGGCAAATGGAATTCACCCCTCCACTTT. Protein sequence: CASSLGGGKWNSPLHF.

This clone was observed a single time. V gene TRBV25-1 combines with J gene TRBJ1-2; 7 nucleotides line up with TRBD1. The V and J ends lost 5 bases and 2 bases, in that order; junction bases with no gene match: 2. Germline assignment: CDR1 MGHDK and CDR2 SYGVNS. This CDR3 is built from 13 residues. The CDR3 sequence is CASSPGQNYGYTF. CDR3 nucleotide sequence: TGTGCCAGCAGTCCGGGACAGAACTATGGCTACACCTTC.

The chain uses TRBV27 and TRBJ2-7; 9 positions agree with TRBD2. The CDR3 runs to 17 residues. With 5 bases clipped from V and 3 bases from J, the junction kept 14 bases outside the gene matches. Germline lookup yields CDR1 MNHEY and CDR2 SMNVEV (reference sequence). The CDR3 is CASSQYPLSGGFYEQYF. The CDR3, as DNA: TGTGCCAGCAGTCAATACCCCCTTAGCGGGGGTTTCTACGAGCAGTACTTC.

This CDR3 is CASSPGANNGYTF. CDR3 nucleotides: TGTGCCAGCAGCCCTGGAGCGAACAATGGCTACACCTTC. The rearrangement links TRBV7-8 to TRBJ1-2; D uncertain. V was shortened by 5 bases and J by 6 bases, with 13 bases between the two germline ends. CDR1 SGHVS and CDR2 FQNEAQ come from the germline V gene. There are 13 residues in the CDR3.

The V call is TRBV7-3, the J call TRBJ2-3, with D possibly TRBD2 on 8 matching bases. CDR3 length: 16 amino acids. Germline V lookup: CDR1 SGHTA, CDR2 FQGTGA. Deletions cut 5 bases from V and 0 bases from J, with 15 bases between. The CDR3 nucleotides are TGTGCCAGCAGCCGGGGGGGACAGAGTAGCACAGATACGCAGTATTTT. Its protein product is CASSRGGQSSTDTQYF.

In this sample, this clone turned up a few times. The CDR3 protein is CAWSGVVRSDTEAFF. CDR3 DNA: TGTGCCTGGAGTGGGGTGGTAAGGTCGGACACTGAAGCTTTCTTT. V is TRBV30 and J is TRBJ1-1; D gene ambiguous. Germline V gene data show CDR1 as GTSNPN and CDR2 as SVGIG (reference sequence). Trimming took off 1 base at V and 3 bases at J, with 15 bases between the two ends. This CDR3 region has 15 residues.

V gene TRBV29-1 combines with J gene TRBJ2-7, with TRBD2 as a possible D gene (6 bases). Germline lookup yields CDR1 SQVTM and CDR2 ANQGSEA. CDR3 length equals 11 residues. V was pared by 7 bases and J by 4 bases, with 11 bases between. In DNA form, the CDR3 reads TGCAGCGGGGGGGAACGTTACGAGCAGTACTTC. Translating gives CSGGERYEQYF.

V is TRBV5-1 and J is TRBJ1-1; D gene ambiguous. The V gene lost 0 bases and the J gene lost 1 base, with 4 bases spanning the gap. Germline assignment: CDR1 SGHRS and CDR2 YFSETQ. This CDR3 region has 13 residues. The CDR3: CASSLAGNTEAFF. The DNA of the CDR3 is TGCGCCAGCAGCTTGGCAGGGAACACTGAAGCTTTCTTT.

The chain recombines TRBV7-9 with TRBJ1-4, with 12 bases identical to TRBD1. With V trimmed by 5 bases and J by 7 bases, 2 bases remained unmatched. Germline CDR1 is SEHNR and CDR2 is FQNEAQ (reference sequence). The length of the CDR3 is 14 residues. The CDR3 loop reads CASSRDRGREKLFF. The CDR3 bases are TGTGCCAGCAGCCGGGACAGGGGGCGTGAAAAACTGTTTTTT.